This TCR beta chain was observed in a study of human T cells and chemical hapten exposure. The CDR3 spans 14 residues. The germline V gene encodes CDR1 MDHEN and CDR2 SYDVKM. V lost 7 bases to trimming and J lost 2 bases, with 15 bases between them. This clonotype was observed a handful of times. What it binds is unknown. In TCRdb, the RACE reads were re-called with MiXCR into one record per CDR3 protein. In the table there are roughly 260,000 distinct CDR3 sequences, 7% to 10% of which are singletons. General study results and limits: Unchanged with DPC sensitization were TCRs above 1 in 1000 frequency.

Noted time point: pre-sensitization, week 0. The treatment denotes: therapeutic diphenylcyclopropenone sensitization with weekly scalp DPC. The TCR originated in a woman between 35 and 50 years old with alopecia areata. Some clones in this sample may be carry-over from other donors' samples. The sequencing used whole blood, collected in connection with sensitization to the hapten diphenylcyclopropenone (DPC). The chain carries TRBV28 and TRBJ2-7; TRBD1 is a possible D gene (5 bases). The CDR3 here is CASIGAVSTYEQYF. Written as DNA, the CDR3 is TGTGCCAGCATTGGGGCCGTCTCAACCTACGAGCAGTACTTC.